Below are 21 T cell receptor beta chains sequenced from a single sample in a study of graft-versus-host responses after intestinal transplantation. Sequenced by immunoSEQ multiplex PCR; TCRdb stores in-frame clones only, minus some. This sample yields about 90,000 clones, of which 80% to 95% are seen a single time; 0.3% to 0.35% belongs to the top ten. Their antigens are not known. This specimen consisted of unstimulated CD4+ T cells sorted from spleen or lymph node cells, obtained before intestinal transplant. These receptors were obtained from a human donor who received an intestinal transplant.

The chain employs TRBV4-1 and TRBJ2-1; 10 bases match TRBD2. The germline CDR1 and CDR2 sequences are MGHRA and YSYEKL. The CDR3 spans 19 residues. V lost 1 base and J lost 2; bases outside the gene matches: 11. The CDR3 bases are TGCGCCAGCAGCCAAGGGCGGGCTAGCGGGAGAGGGACCTACAATGAGCAGTTCTTC. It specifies CASSQGRASGRGTYNEQFF.

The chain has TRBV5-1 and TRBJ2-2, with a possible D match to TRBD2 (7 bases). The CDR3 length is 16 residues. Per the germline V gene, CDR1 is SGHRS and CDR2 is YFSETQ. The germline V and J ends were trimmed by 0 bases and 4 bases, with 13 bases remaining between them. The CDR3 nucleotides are TGCGCCAGCAGCTTGGAGGGGGGGCAGAGCACCGGGGAGCTGTTTTTT. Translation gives CASSLEGGQSTGELFF. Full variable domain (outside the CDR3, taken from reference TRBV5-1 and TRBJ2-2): KAGVTQTPRYLIKTRGQQVTLSCSPISGHRSVSWYQQTPGQGLQFLFEYFSETQRNKGNFPGRFSGRQFSNSRSEMNVSTLELGDSALYLCASSLEGGQSTGELFFGEGSRLTVL.

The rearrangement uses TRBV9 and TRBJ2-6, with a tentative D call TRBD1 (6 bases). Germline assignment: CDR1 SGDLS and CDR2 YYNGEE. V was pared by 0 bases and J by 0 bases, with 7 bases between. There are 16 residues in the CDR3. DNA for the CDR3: TGTGCCAGCAGCGTAGTGACAGGCTCTGGGGCCAACGTCCTGACTTTC. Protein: CASSVVTGSGANVLTF. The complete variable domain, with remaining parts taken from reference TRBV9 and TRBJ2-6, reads DSGVTQTPKHLITATGQRVTLRCSPRSGDLSVYWYQQSLDQGLQFLIQYYNGEERAKGNILERFSAQQFPDLHSELNLSSLELGDSALYFCASSVVTGSGANVLTFGAGSRLTVL.

The CDR3 DNA follows: TGTGCCAGCACTCCCCCGTGGGGCAGCATAGAAGCTTTCTTT. Its protein is CASTPPWGSIEAFF. This chain uses TRBV28 with TRBJ1-1; the D gene is possibly TRBD1 (5 bases). The CDR3 covers 14 residues. Germline V CDR1 and CDR2: MDHEN, SYDVKM. The V end lost 7 bases, the J end lost 8 bases, and 20 bases lay between the germline ends. Supplemented by reference TRBV28 and TRBJ1-1, the full variable domain reads DVKVTQSSRYLVKRTGEKVFLECVQDMDHENMFWYRQDPGLGLRLIYFSYDVKMKEKGDIPEGYSVSREKKERFSLILESASTNQTSMYLCASTPPWGSIEAFFGQGTRLTVV.

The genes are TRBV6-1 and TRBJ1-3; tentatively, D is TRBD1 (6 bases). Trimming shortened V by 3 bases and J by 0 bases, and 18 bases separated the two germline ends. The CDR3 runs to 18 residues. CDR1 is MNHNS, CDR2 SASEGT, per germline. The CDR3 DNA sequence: TGTGCCAGCAGTGAGGGGGACACGCGACTGATCTCTGGAAACACCATATATTTT. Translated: CASSEGDTRLISGNTIYF.

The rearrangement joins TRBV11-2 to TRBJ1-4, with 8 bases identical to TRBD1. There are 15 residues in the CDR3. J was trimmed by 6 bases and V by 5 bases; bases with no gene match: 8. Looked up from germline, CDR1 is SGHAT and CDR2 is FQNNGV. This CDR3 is CASSTYRGIDEKLFF. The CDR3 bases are TGTGCCAGCAGCACCTACAGGGGGATAGATGAAAAACTGTTTTTT.

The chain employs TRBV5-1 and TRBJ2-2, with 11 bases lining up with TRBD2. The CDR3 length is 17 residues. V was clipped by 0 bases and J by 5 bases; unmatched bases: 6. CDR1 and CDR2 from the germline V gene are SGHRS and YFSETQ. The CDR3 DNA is TGCGCCAGCAGCTTGGCTAGTAGGACTAGCGGGACCGGGGAGCTGTTTTTT. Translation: CASSLASRTSGTGELFF. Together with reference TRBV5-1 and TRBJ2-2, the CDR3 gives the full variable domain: KAGVTQTPRYLIKTRGQQVTLSCSPISGHRSVSWYQQTPGQGLQFLFEYFSETQRNKGNFPGRFSGRQFSNSRSEMNVSTLELGDSALYLCASSLASRTSGTGELFFGEGSRLTVL.

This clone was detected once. The CDR3 region has the DNA TGTGCCAGCAGCTCTAGCGGGAGGGCCTACTCTGGGGCCAACGTCCTGACTTTC. This gives the protein CASSSSGRAYSGANVLTF. The genes are TRBV7-8 and TRBJ2-6; TRBD2 aligns across 12 bases. This CDR3 region has 18 residues. Per the germline V gene, CDR1 is SGHVS and CDR2 is FQNEAQ. Trimming removed 4 bases from V and 0 bases from J; junction bases left unmatched: 4.

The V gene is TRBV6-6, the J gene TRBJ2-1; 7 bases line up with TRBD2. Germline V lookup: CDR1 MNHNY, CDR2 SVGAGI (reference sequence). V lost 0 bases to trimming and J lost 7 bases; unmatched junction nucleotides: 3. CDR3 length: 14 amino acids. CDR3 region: CASSYSTAGNEQFF. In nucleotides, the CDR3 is TGTGCCAGCAGTTACTCGACAGCGGGGAATGAGCAGTTCTTC.

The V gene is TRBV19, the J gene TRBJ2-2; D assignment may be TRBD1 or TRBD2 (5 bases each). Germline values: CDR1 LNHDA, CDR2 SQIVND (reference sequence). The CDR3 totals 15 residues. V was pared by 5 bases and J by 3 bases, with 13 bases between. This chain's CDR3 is CASSLGTDYTGELFF. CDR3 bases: TGTGCCAGTAGTCTCGGGACGGACTACACCGGGGAGCTGTTTTTT.

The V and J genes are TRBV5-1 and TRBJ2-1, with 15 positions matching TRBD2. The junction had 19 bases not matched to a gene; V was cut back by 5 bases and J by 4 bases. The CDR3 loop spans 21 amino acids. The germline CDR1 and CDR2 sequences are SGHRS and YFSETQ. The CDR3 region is CASRSGTSGRNVDSRYNEQFF. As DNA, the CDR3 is TGCGCCAGCAGATCCGGGACTAGCGGGAGGAATGTCGACTCGAGATACAATGAGCAGTTCTTC.

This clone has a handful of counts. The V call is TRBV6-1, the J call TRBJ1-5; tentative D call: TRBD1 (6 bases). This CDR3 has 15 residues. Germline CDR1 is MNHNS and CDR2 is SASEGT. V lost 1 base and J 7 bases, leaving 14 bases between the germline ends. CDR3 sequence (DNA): TGTGCCAGCAGTGAAGGGGCAGGGGCCGTGCAGCCCCAGCATTTT. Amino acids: CASSEGAGAVQPQHF.

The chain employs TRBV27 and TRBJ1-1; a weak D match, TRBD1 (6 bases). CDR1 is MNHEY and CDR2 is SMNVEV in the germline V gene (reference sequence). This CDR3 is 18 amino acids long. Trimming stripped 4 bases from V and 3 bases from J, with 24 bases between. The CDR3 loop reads CASSSHLPLRGGDTEAFF. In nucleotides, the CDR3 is TGTGCCAGCAGTTCACATCTCCCCCTCAGGGGAGGCGACACTGAAGCTTTCTTT.

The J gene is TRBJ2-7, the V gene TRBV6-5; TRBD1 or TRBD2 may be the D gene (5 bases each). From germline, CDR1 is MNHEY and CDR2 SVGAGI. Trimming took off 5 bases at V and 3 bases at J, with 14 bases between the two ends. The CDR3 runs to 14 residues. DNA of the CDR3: TGTGCCAGCAGTGTTGAACCGGGACGCTACGAGCAGTACTTC. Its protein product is CASSVEPGRYEQYF.

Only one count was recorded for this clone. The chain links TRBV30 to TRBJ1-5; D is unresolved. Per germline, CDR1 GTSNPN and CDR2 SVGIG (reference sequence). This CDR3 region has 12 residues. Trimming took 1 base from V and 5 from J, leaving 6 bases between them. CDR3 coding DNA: TGTGCCTGGAGTGCCCTAGATCAGCCCCAGCATTTT. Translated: CAWSALDQPQHF.

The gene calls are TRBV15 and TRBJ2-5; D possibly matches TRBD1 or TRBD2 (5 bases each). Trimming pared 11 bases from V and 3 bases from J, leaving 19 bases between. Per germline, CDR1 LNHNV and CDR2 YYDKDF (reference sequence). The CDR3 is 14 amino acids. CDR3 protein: CASKSGQGEETQYF. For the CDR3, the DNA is TGTGCCTCTAAATCCGGGCAGGGAGAAGAGACCCAGTACTTC. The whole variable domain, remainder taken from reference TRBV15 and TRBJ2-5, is DAMVIQNPRYQVTQFGKPVTLSCSQTLNHNVMYWYQQKSSQAPKLLFHYYDKDFNNEADTPDNFQSRRPNTSFCFLDIRSPGLGDTAMYLCASKSGQGEETQYFGPGTRLLVL.

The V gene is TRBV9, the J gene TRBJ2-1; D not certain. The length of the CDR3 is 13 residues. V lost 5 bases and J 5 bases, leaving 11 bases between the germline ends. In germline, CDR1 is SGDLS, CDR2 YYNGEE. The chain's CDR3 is CASSRALNNEQFF. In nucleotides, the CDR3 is TGTGCCAGCAGTCGAGCTCTTAACAATGAGCAGTTCTTC. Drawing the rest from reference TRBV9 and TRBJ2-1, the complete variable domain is DSGVTQTPKHLITATGQRVTLRCSPRSGDLSVYWYQQSLDQGLQFLIQYYNGEERAKGNILERFSAQQFPDLHSELNLSSLELGDSALYFCASSRALNNEQFFGPGTRLTVL.

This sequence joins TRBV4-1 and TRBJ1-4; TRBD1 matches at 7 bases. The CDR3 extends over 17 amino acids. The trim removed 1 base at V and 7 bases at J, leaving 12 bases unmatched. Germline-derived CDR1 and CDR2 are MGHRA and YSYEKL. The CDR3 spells CASSQGAQAGGSEKLFF. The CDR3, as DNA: TGCGCCAGCAGCCAAGGGGCCCAGGCAGGGGGAAGTGAAAAACTGTTTTTT.

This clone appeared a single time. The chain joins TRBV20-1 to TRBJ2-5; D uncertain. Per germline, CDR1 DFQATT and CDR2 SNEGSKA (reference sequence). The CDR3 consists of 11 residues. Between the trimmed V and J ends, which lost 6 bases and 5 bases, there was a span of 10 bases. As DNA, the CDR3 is TGCAGTGCCCCCCTCGGGGAGACCCAGTACTTC. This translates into CSAPLGETQYF.

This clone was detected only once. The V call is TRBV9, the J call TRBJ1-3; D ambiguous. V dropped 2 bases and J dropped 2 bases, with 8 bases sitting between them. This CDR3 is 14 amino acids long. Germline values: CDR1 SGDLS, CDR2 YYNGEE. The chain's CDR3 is CASSVSSPGNTIYF. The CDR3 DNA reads TGTGCCAGCAGCGTTTCCAGCCCTGGAAACACCATATATTTT.

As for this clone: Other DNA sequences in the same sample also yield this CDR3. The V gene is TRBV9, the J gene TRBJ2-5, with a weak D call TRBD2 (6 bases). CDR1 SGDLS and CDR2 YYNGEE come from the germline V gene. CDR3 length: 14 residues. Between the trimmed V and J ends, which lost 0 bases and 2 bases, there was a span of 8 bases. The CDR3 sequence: CASSVGGVQETQYF. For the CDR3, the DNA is TGTGCCAGCAGCGTAGGGGGGGTTCAAGAGACCCAGTACTTC. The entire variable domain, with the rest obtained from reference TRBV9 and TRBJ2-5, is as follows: DSGVTQTPKHLITATGQRVTLRCSPRSGDLSVYWYQQSLDQGLQFLIQYYNGEERAKGNILERFSAQQFPDLHSELNLSSLELGDSALYFCASSVGGVQETQYFGPGTRLLVL.